What follows are 11 T cell receptor beta chains derived from one specimen sequenced in a study of T cell clones after liver transplantation. The data were produced by immunoSEQ multiplex PCR, yet TCRdb's version contains in-frame clones alone and is incomplete. Of some 50,000 clones listed, 60% to 75% are singletons. The sequencing used CD4+ T cells from blood, collected at the 22-month timepoint. The origin of the receptors is a human patient who received a liver transplant. Some of the T cells may derive from the graft donor.

This clone was observed a handful of times. The chain has TRBV4-1 and TRBJ1-4, with 7 bases fitting TRBD1. J lost 4 bases, V lost 4 bases, and 6 bases had no gene match. Germline CDR1 reads MGHRA; CDR2 reads YSYEKL. The CDR3 loop spans 15 amino acids. The CDR3 protein is CASSRSGTVNEKLFF. CDR3 nucleotides: TGCGCCAGCAGCCGATCCGGGACAGTTAATGAAAAACTGTTTTTT.

J is TRBJ2-7 and V is TRBV18, with TRBD2 matching over 9 bases. Germline V gene lookup returns CDR1 KGHSH and CDR2 LQKENI. CDR3 length: 14 amino acids. The trim removed 0 bases at V and 5 bases at J, leaving 2 bases unmatched. The CDR3 sequence: CASSPPSGGHEQYF. The CDR3 DNA sequence: TGTGCCAGCTCACCACCTAGCGGGGGACACGAGCAGTACTTC.

The V and J genes are TRBV27 and TRBJ2-1; TRBD2 matches 9 bases. The germline gives CDR1 MNHEY, CDR2 SMNVEV (reference sequence). The CDR3 sequence is 14 residues long. The trim removed 5 bases at V and 5 bases at J, leaving 4 bases unmatched. The CDR3 nucleotides are TGTGCCAGCAGTGCTCGACTAGCGGACAATGAGCAGTTCTTC. It translates to CASSARLADNEQFF.

The chain combines TRBV28 with TRBJ2-2, with 8 bases matching TRBD2. Germline trimming cut 7 bases from V and 5 bases from J; bases unmatched to any gene: 3. This CDR3 has 13 residues. Germline CDR1 reads MDHEN; CDR2 reads SYDVKM. The CDR3 DNA reads as TGTGCCAGCACCACGGGGGGGACCGGGGAGCTGTTTTTT. Encoded protein: CASTTGGTGELFF.

The V call is TRBV28, the J call TRBJ2-4; 7 nucleotides agree with TRBD1. This CDR3 has 15 amino acids. J gave up 5 bases and V 5 bases, and 9 bases lay outside the gene matches. Germline values: CDR1 MDHEN, CDR2 SYDVKM. This CDR3 is CASSGTDRFQNIQYF. In DNA, the CDR3 is TGTGCCAGCAGTGGGACAGACCGATTTCAAAACATTCAGTACTTC.

V is TRBV5-4 and J is TRBJ2-3; TRBD2 might be the D (5 bases). Germline values: CDR1 SGHNT, CDR2 YYREEE (reference sequence). V lost 1 base, J lost 3 bases, and 6 bases lay in between. CDR3 size: 13 residues. CDR3 amino acids: CASSLLATDTQYF. The CDR3 region has the DNA TGTGCCAGCAGCTTGTTAGCGACAGATACGCAGTATTTT.

J is TRBJ2-3 and V is TRBV6-5; possibly TRBD1 for D (5 bases). The germline V gene has CDR1 MNHEY and CDR2 SVGAGI. The CDR3 spans 14 residues. With 4 bases removed from V and 2 bases from J, the gap between germline ends came to 10 bases. The CDR3 here is CASSLGDPTDTQYF. The CDR3 region has the DNA TGTGCCAGCAGTTTAGGGGATCCCACAGATACGCAGTATTTT.

As DNA, the CDR3 is TGTGCCTGGAGCCGGGACCTCTCTAACTATGGCTACACCTTC. As protein: CAWSRDLSNYGYTF. The chain carries TRBV30 and TRBJ1-2; maybe TRBD1 (5 bases). Per the germline V gene, CDR1 is GTSNPN and CDR2 is SVGIG (reference sequence). CDR3 length: 14 residues. Trimming left V 3 bases short and J 0 bases short, with 11 bases between. The full variable domain, in which reference TRBV30 and TRBJ1-2 provide the parts outside the CDR3, is SQTIHQWPATLVQPVGSPLSLECTVEGTSNPNLYWYRQAAGRGLQLLFYSVGIGQISSEVPQNLSASRPQDRQFILSSKKLLLSDSGFYLCAWSRDLSNYGYTFGSGTRLTVV.

The chain has TRBV4-1 and TRBJ2-1; tentatively, D is TRBD1 (6 bases). This CDR3 has 13 residues. CDR1 and CDR2 (germline): MGHRA, YSYEKL. The V and J ends lost 4 bases and 8 bases respectively, with 12 bases between them. The CDR3 protein is CASSRPQGHEQFF. As DNA, the CDR3 is TGCGCCAGCAGCCGGCCACAGGGTCATGAGCAGTTCTTC.

The chain employs TRBV9 and TRBJ1-4, with TRBD1 as a possible D gene (6 bases). The V end was cut by 3 bases, the J end by 8 bases, with 26 bases between. CDR3 length: 18 residues. CDR1 is SGDLS and CDR2 is YYNGEE in the germline V gene. CDR3 sequence reads: CASSAHQESRGRREKLFF. The CDR3, as DNA: TGTGCCAGCAGCGCTCACCAAGAAAGCAGGGGAAGAAGGGAAAAACTGTTTTTT.

The chain is built from TRBV27 and TRBJ1-5; D gene ambiguous. This CDR3 contains 14 residues. Germline V gene sequence: CDR1 MNHEY, CDR2 SMNVEV (reference sequence). V dropped 6 bases and J dropped 10 bases, with 19 bases sitting between them. The chain's CDR3 is CASSPSNLVGPQHF. The CDR3 bases are TGTGCCAGCAGCCCCTCCAACTTGGTTGGCCCCCAGCATTTT.